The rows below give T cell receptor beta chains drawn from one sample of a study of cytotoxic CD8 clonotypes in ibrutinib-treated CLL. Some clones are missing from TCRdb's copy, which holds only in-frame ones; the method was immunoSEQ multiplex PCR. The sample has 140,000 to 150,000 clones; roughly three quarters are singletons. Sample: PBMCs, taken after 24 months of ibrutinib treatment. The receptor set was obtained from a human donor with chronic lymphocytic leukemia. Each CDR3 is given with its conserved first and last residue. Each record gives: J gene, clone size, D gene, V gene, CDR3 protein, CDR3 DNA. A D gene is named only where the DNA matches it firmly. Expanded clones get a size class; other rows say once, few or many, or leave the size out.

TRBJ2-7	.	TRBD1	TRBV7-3	CASSLSPGQGYEQYF	TGTGCCAGCAGCTTAAGCCCGGGACAGGGCTACGAGCAGTACTTC
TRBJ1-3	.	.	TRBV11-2	CASSGGSSRGNTIYF	TGTGCCAGCAGCGGCGGAAGCTCAAGGGGAAACACCATATATTTT
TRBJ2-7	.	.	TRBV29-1	CSAEGSTSYEQYF	TGCAGCGCCGAGGGGTCAACATCCTACGAGCAGTACTTC
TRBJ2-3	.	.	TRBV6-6	CASSYSGDTQYF	TGTGCCAGCAGTTACTCGGGTGATACGCAGTATTTT
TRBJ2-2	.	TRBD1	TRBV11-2	CASSLDRGGTGELFF	TGTGCCAGCAGCCTGGACAGGGGCGGCACCGGGGAGCTGTTTTTT
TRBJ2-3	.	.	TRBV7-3	CASSPRATSDTQYF	TGTGCCAGCAGCCCACGGGCTACGTCAGATACGCAGTATTTT
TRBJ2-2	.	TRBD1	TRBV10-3	CAIGGTGFGNTGELFF	TGTGCCATCGGGGGGACAGGGTTCGGTAACACCGGGGAGCTGTTTTTT
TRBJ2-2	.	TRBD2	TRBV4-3	CASSHGLAGGPANTGELFF	TGCGCCAGCAGCCACGGACTAGCGGGAGGTCCCGCGAACACCGGGGAGCTGTTTTTT
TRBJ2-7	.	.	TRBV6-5	CASSADRRVYEQYF	TGTGCCAGCAGTGCCGACAGGCGCGTCTACGAGCAGTACTTC
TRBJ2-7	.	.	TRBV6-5	CASSEPGEEQYF	TGTGCCAGCAGTGAACCAGGGGAGGAGCAGTACTTC
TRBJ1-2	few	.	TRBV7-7	CASSPRLVAF	TGTGCCAGCAGCCCCCGGCTTGTGGCCTTC
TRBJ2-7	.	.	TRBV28	CASNPEGLTQQYF	TGTGCCAGCAATCCCGAAGGGCTAACTCAGCAGTACTTC
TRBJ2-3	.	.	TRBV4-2	CASAPLGGATSTDTQYF	TGTGCCAGCGCTCCTTTAGGGGGGGCGACTAGCACAGATACGCAGTATTTT
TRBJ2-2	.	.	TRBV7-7	CASNPLALGTGELFF	TGTGCCAGCAACCCACTAGCCCTGGGAACCGGGGAGCTGTTTTTT
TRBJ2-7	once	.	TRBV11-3	CASSLDRLTEQYF	TGTGCCAGCAGCTTAGATCGTCTGACGGAGCAGTACTTC
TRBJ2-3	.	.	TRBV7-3	CASSLMPQDTQYF	TGTGCCAGCAGCTTAATGCCACAAGATACGCAGTATTTT
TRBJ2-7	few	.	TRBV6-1	CASSNKDSYF	TGTGCCAGCAGTAATAAGGACAGCTACTTC
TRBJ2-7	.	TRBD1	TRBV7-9	CASSPRTGGVYEQYF	TGTGCCAGCAGCCCCCGGACAGGGGGCGTCTACGAGCAGTACTTC
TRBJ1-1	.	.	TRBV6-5	CASGRGDTEAFF	TGTGCCAGCGGGCGCGGGGACACTGAAGCTTTCTTT
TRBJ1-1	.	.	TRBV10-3	CAISERQVWSTEAFF	TGTGCCATCAGTGAAAGACAGGTGTGGAGCACTGAAGCTTTCTTT
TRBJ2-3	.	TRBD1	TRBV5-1	CASSLGAQGADTQYF	TGCGCCAGCAGCTTGGGGGCCCAGGGGGCAGATACGCAGTATTTT
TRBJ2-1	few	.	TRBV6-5	CATRDSINEQFF	TGTGCCACCCGAGACAGCATCAATGAGCAGTTCTTC
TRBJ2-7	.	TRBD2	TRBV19	CASSIGASGRTSYEQYF	TGTGCCAGTAGTATCGGGGCTAGCGGGAGGACCTCCTACGAGCAGTACTTC
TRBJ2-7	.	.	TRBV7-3	CASSLNPGGHYEQYF	TGTGCCAGCAGCCTTAACCCCGGGGGGCACTACGAGCAGTACTTC
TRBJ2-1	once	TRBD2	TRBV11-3	CASSPTSGREQFF	TGTGCCAGCAGCCCGACTAGCGGGAGGGAGCAGTTCTTC
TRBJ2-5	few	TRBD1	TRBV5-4	CASSPGTAQETQYF	TGTGCCAGCAGCCCGGGGACAGCCCAAGAGACCCAGTACTTC
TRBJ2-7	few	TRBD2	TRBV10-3	CAIRPSGRGYEQYF	TGTGCCATCAGACCTAGCGGGAGGGGCTACGAGCAGTACTTC
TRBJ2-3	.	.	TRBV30	CAWSGEGTDTQYF	TGTGCCTGGAGTGGAGAGGGAACAGATACGCAGTATTTT
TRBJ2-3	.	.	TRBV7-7	CASSLGLSSTDTQYF	TGTGCCAGCAGCTTGGGCCTCTCTAGCACAGATACGCAGTATTTT
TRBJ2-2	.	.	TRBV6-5	CASRPQGTGELFF	TGTGCCAGCAGACCCCAGGGGACCGGGGAGCTGTTTTTT
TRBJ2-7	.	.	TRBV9	CASSVGGGVTYEQYF	TGTGCCAGCAGCGTAGGAGGGGGGGTTACCTACGAGCAGTACTTC
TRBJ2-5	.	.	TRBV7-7	CASSLGQKETQYF	TGTGCTAGCAGCTTGGGGCAGAAAGAGACCCAGTACTTC
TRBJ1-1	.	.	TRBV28	CASSLWGDMNTEAFF	TGTGCCAGCAGTTTATGGGGCGATATGAACACTGAAGCTTTCTTT
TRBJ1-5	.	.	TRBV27	CASTLRPGSNQPQHF	TGTGCCAGCACCCTAAGGCCAGGAAGCAATCAGCCCCAGCATTTT
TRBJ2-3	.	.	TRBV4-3	CASSQVDTDTQYF	TGCGCCAGCAGCCAAGTGGACACAGATACGCAGTATTTT
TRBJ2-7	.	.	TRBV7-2	CASSPWGHPYEQYF	TGTGCCAGCAGCCCCTGGGGGCACCCCTACGAGCAGTACTTC
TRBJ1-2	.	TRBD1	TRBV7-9	CASSSPGRGASQIF	TGTGCCAGCAGTTCCCCCGGCAGGGGGGCCTCTCAGATCTTC
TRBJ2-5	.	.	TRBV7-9	CASSLGGAAYQETQYF	TGTGCCAGCAGCTTAGGGGGGGCAGCGTACCAAGAGACCCAGTACTTC
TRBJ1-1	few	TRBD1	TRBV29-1	CSTRTGGEGWAFF	TGCAGCACAAGGACAGGGGGCGAGGGGTGGGCTTTCTTT
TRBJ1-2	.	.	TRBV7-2	CASSSGPGGGGYTF	TGTGCCAGCAGCTCTGGCCCGGGGGGTGGTGGCTACACCTTC
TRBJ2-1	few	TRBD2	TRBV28	CASSPSGRDNEQFF	TGTGCCAGCAGCCCTAGCGGGAGGGACAATGAGCAGTTCTTC
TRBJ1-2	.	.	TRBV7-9	CASSLAQDHGYTF	TGTGCCAGCAGCTTGGCCCAGGATCATGGCTACACCTTC
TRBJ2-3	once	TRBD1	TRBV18	CASSPGQGTGDTQYF	TGTGCCAGCTCACCCGGACAGGGGACAGGGGATACGCAGTATTTT
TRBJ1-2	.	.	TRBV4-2	CASSLAGAEWYGYTF	TGTGCCAGCAGCTTGGCCGGGGCAGAGTGGTATGGCTACACCTTC
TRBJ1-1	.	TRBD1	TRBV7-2	CASSLGGQAGREAFF	TGTGCCAGCAGCTTAGGAGGACAGGCGGGTCGCGAAGCTTTCTTT
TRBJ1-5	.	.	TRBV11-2	CASSLGTEDQPQHF	TGTGCCAGCAGCTTAGGGACTGAGGATCAGCCCCAGCATTTT
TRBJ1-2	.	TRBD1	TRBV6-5	CASRDRGAYGYTF	TGTGCCAGCAGGGACAGGGGGGCCTATGGCTACACCTTC
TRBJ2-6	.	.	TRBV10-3	CAISRTTWSGANVLTF	TGTGCCATCAGTCGAACCACCTGGTCGGGGGCCAACGTCCTGACTTTC
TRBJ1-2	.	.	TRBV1	CTSTRIRNYGYTF	TGCACCAGCACCCGGATACGTAACTATGGCTACACCTTC